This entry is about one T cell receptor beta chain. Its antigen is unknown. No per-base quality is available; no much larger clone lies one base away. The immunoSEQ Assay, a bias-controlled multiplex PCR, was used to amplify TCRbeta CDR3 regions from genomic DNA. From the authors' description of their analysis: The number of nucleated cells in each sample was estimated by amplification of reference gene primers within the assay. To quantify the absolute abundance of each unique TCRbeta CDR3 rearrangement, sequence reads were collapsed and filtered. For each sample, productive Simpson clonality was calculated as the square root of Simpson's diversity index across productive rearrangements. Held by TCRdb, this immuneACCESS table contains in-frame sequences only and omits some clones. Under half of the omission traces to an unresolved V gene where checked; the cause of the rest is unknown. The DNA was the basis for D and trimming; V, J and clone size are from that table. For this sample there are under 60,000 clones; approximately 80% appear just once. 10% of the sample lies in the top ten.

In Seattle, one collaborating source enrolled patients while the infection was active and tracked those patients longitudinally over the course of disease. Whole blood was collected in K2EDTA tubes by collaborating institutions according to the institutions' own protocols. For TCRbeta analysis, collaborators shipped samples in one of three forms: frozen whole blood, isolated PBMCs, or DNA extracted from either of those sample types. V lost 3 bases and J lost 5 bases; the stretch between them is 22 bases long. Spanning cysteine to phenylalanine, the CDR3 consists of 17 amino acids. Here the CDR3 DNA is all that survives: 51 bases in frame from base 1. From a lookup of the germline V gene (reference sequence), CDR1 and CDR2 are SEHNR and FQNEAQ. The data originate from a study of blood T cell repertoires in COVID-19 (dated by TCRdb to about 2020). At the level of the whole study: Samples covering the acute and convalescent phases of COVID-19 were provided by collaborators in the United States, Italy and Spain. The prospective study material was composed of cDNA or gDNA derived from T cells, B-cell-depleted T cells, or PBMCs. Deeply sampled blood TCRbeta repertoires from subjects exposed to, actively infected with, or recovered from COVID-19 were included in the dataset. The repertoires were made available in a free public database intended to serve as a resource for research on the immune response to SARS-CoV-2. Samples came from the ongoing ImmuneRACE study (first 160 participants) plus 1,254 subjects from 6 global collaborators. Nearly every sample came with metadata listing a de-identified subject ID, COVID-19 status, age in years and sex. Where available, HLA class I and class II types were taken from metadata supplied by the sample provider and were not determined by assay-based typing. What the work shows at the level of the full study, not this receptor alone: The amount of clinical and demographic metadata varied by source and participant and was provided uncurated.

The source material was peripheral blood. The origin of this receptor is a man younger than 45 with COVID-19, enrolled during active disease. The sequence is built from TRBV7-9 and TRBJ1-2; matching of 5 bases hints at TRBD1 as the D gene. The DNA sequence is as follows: TGTGCCAGCAGCTTCGGGGGGACGGCTCCCTCCTCATATGGCTACACCTTC. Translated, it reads CASSFGGTAPSSYGYTF.